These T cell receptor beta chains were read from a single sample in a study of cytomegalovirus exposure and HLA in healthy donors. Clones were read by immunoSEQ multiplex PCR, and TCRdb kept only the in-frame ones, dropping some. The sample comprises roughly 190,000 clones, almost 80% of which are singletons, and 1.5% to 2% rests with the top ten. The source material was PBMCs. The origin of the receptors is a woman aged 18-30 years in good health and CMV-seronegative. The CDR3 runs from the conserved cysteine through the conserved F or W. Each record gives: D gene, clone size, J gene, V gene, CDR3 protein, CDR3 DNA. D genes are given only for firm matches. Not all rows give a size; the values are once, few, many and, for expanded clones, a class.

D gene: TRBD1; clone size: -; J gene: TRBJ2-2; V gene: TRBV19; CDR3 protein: CASSGIGQGATGELFF; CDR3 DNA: TGTGCCAGTAGTGGAATAGGACAGGGGGCAACCGGGGAGCTGTTTTTT
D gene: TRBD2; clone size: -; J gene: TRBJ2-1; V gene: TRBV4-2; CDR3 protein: CASSPHLLAGANEQFF; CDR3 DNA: TGTGCCAGCAGCCCCCACTTATTAGCGGGCGCCAATGAGCAGTTCTTC
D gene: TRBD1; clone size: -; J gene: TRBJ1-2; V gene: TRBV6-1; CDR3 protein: CASSEAGTGVNYGYTF; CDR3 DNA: TGTGCCAGCAGTGAAGCTGGGACAGGGGTTAACTATGGCTACACCTTC
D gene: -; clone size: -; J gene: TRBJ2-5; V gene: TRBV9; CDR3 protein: CASSVTDYQETQYF; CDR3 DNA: TGTGCCAGCAGCGTGACAGACTACCAAGAGACCCAGTACTTC
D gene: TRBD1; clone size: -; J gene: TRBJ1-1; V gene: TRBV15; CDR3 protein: CATSSKDRGPTEAFF; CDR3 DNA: TGTGCCACCAGCAGTAAGGACAGGGGGCCCACTGAAGCTTTCTTT
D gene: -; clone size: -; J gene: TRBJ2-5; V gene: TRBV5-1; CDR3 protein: CASSLGLFRDQETQYF; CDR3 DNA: TGCGCCAGCAGCTTGGGACTGTTCCGCGACCAAGAGACCCAGTACTTC
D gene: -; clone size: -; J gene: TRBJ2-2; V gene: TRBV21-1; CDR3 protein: CASSKYRVTGELFF; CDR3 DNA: TGTGCCAGCAGCAAATACAGGGTGACCGGGGAGCTGTTTTTT
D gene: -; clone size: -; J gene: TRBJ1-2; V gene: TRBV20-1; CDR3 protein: CSASRGPGYTF; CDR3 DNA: TGCAGTGCTAGTAGGGGTCCCGGCTACACCTTC
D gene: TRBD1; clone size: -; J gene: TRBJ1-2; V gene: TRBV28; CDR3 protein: CASIPGTDPEKFYGYTF; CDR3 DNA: TGTGCCAGCATCCCCGGGACAGACCCCGAAAAATTCTATGGCTACACCTTC
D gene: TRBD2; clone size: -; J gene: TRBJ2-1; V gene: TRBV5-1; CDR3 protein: CASSDTSGGPTNEQFF; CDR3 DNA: TGCGCCAGCAGCGACACTAGCGGGGGGCCTACCAATGAGCAGTTCTTC
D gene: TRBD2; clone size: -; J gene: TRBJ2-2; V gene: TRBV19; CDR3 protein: CASSMGLAAHTGELFF; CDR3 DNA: TGTGCCAGTAGTATGGGACTAGCGGCCCACACCGGGGAGCTGTTTTTT
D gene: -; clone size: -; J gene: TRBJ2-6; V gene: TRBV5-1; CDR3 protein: CASSLITGLSGANVLTF; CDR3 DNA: TGCGCCAGCAGCTTGATTACAGGGCTCTCTGGGGCCAACGTCCTGACTTTC
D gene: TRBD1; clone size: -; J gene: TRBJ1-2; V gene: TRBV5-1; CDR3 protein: CASSLGQGDGYTF; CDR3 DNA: TGCGCCAGCAGCCTGGGACAGGGGGATGGCTACACCTTC
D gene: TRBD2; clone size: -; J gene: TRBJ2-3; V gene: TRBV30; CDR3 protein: CAWSFSGRLDTQYF; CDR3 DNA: TGTGCCTGGAGTTTTAGCGGGAGATTAGATACGCAGTATTTT
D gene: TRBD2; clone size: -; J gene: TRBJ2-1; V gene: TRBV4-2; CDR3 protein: CASSQDTGGRNNEQFF; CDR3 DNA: TGTGCCAGCAGCCAAGATACGGGAGGGCGGAACAATGAGCAGTTCTTC
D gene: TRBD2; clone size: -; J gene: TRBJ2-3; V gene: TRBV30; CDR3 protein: CAWSLNSGGQRDTQYF; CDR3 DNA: TGTGCCTGGAGTCTGAATAGCGGGGGGCAACGGGATACGCAGTATTTT
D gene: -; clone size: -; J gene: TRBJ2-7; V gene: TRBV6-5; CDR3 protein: CASRGNSYEQYF; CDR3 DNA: TGTGCCAGTCGCGGGAACTCCTACGAGCAGTACTTC
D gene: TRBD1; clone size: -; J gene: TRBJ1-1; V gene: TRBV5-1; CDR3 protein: CASSSRQGGTEAFF; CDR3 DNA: TGCGCCAGCAGCTCCAGACAGGGCGGCACTGAAGCTTTCTTT
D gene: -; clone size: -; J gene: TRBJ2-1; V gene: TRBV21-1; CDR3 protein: CASSKALGQGADDEQFF; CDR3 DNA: TGTGCCAGCAGCAAAGCGCTGGGACAGGGAGCAGACGATGAGCAGTTCTTC
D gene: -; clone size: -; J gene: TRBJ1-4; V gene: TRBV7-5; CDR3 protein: CARSLVRLGALGEKLFF; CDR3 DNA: TGTGCCAGAAGCTTAGTGAGATTGGGGGCGTTGGGGGAAAAACTGTTTTTT
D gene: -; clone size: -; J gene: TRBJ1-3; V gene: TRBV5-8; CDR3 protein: CASTVRGGSGNTIYF; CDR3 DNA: TGTGCCAGCACCGTGAGAGGAGGCTCTGGAAACACCATATATTTT
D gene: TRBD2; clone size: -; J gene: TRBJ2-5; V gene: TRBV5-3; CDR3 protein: CARSWGGGGPIETQYF; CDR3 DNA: TGTGCCAGAAGCTGGGGGGGCGGGGGGCCTATAGAGACCCAGTACTTC
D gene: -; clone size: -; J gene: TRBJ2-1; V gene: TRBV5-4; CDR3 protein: CASSPGSGNEQFF; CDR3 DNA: TGTGCCAGCAGCCCTGGATCAGGGAATGAGCAGTTCTTC
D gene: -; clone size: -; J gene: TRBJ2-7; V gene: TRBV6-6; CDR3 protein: CASSHGGLSSYEQYF; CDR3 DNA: TGTGCCAGCAGCCACGGGGGGCTGAGCTCCTACGAGCAGTACTTC
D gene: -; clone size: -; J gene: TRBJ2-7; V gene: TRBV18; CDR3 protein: CASSPGAAEQYF; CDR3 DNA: TGTGCCAGCTCACCAGGGGCGGCCGAGCAGTACTTC
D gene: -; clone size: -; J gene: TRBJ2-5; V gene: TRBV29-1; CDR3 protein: CSVEVAIPQETQYF; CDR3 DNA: TGCAGCGTTGAAGTGGCAATACCTCAAGAGACCCAGTACTTC
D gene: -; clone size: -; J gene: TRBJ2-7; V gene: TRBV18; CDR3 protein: CASSPGLNPHEQYF; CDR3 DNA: TGTGCCAGCTCACCGGGCCTAAACCCCCACGAGCAGTACTTC
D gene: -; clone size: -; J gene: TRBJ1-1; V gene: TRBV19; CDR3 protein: CASSPDQDIPEAFF; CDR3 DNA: TGTGCCAGTAGTCCCGACCAAGACATCCCTGAAGCTTTCTTT
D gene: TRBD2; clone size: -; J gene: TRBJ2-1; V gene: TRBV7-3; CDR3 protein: CASTLNSGGAYNEQFF; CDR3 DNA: TGTGCCAGCACTCTTAATAGCGGGGGGGCCTACAATGAGCAGTTCTTC
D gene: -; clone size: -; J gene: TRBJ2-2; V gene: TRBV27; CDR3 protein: CATRRGTGELFF; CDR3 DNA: TGTGCCACCCGAAGGGGCACCGGGGAGCTGTTTTTT
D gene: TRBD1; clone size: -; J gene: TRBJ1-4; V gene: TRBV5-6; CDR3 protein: CASSPSYRGSGEKLFF; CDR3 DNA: TGTGCCAGCAGCCCCAGTTACAGGGGGTCGGGTGAAAAACTGTTTTTT
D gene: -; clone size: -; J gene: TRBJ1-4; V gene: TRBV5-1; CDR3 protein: CASSADGATNEKLFF; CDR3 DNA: TGCGCCAGCAGCGCTGACGGAGCAACTAATGAAAAACTGTTTTTT
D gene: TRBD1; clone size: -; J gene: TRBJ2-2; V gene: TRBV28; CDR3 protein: CASRERGTGKSGELFF; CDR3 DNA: TGTGCCAGCAGAGAACGAGGGACAGGAAAGTCCGGGGAGCTGTTTTTT
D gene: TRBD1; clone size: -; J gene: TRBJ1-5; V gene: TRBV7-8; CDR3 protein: CASSPRTGGEQPQHF; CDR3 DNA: TGTGCCAGCAGTCCCCGGACAGGGGGCGAACAGCCCCAGCATTTT
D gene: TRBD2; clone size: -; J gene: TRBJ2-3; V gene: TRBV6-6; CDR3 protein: CASSYGLAGGPDTQYF; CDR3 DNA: TGTGCCAGCAGCTACGGCCTGGCGGGGGGGCCAGATACGCAGTATTTT
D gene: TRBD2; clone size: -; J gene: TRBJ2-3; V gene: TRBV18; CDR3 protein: CASSPGLAGARDTQYF; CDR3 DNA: TGTGCCAGCTCACCCGGACTAGCGGGAGCTCGAGATACGCAGTATTTT
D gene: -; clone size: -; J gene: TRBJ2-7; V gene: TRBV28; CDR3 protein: CASMYGSEQYF; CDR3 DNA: TGTGCCAGCATGTACGGGAGCGAGCAGTACTTC
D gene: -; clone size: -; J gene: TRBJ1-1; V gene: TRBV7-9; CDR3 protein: CASSLAGAETEAFF; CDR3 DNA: TGTGCCAGCAGCTTAGCGGGGGCCGAAACTGAAGCTTTCTTT
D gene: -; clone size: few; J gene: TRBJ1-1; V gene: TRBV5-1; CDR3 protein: CASSLGDGANTEAFF; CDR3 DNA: TGCGCCAGCAGCTTGGGTGATGGGGCGAACACTGAAGCTTTCTTT
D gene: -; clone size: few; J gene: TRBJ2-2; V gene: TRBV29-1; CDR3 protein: CSVQDTANTGELFF; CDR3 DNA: TGCAGCGTTCAAGACACTGCGAACACCGGGGAGCTGTTTTTT
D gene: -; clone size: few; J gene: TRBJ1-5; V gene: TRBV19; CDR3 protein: CASSPPRSNQPQHF; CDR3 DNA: TGTGCCAGTAGTCCGCCACGGAGCAATCAGCCCCAGCATTTT
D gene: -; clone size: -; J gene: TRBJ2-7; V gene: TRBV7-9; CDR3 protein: CASSLRQESYEQYF; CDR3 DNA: TGTGCCAGCAGCTTACGACAGGAGTCCTACGAGCAGTACTTC
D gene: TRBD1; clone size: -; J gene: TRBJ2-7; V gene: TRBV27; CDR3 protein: CASSRNGQGIFSYEQYF; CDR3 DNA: TGTGCCAGCAGTCGCAATGGACAGGGAATCTTTTCCTACGAGCAGTACTTC
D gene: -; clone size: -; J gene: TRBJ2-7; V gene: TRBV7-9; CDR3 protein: CASRSSGPSYEQYF; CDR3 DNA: TGTGCCAGCAGGTCCAGCGGCCCCTCCTACGAGCAGTACTTC
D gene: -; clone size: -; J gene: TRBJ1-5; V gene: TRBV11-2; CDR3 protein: CASRQAGGEGGNQPQHF; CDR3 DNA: TGTGCCAGCAGACAGGCCGGGGGGGAAGGGGGCAATCAGCCCCAGCATTTT
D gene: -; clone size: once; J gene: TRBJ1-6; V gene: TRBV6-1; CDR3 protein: CASIEAAQLNSPLHF; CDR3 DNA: TGTGCCAGCATCGAGGCAGCGCAGTTAAATTCACCCCTCCACTTT
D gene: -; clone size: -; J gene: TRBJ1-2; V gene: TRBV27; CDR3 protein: CASSLNRASYGYTF; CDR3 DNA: TGTGCCAGCAGTTTAAACAGGGCAAGCTATGGCTACACCTTC
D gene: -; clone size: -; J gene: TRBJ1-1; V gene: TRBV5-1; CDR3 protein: CASSLTVLVNTEAFF; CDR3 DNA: TGCGCCAGCAGCTTGACAGTCCTGGTGAACACTGAAGCTTTCTTT
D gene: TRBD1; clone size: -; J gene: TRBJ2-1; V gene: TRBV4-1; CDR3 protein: CASSHNRGVFF; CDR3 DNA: TGCGCCAGCAGCCACAACAGGGGTGTCTTCTTC
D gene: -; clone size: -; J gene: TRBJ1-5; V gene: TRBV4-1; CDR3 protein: CASSQVLEGNQPQHF; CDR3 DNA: TGCGCCAGCAGCCAAGTCCTGGAGGGCAATCAGCCCCAGCATTTT
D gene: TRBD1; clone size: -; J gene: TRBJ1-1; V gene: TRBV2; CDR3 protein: CAIIRDRAESTEAFF; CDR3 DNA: TGTGCCATCATCCGGGACAGGGCAGAAAGCACTGAAGCTTTCTTT
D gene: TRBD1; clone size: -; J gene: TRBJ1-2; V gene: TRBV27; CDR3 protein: CASRSGQGVDYGYTF; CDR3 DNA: TGTGCCAGCAGGTCGGGACAGGGAGTTGACTATGGCTACACCTTC
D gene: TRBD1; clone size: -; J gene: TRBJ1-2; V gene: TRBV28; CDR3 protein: CASSRDSNYGYTF; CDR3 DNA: TGTGCCAGCAGTCGGGACAGCAACTATGGCTACACCTTC
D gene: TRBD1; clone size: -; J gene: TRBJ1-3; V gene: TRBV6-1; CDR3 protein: CASSVDRGGNTIYF; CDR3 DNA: TGTGCCAGCAGCGTGGACAGGGGTGGAAACACCATATATTTT
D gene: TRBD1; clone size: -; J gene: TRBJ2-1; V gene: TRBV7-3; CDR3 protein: CASSQGQGAGNEQFF; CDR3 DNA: TGTGCCAGCAGCCAGGGACAGGGGGCGGGCAATGAGCAGTTCTTC
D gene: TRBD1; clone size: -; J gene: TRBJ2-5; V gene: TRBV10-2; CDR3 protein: CASSVQGGQETQYF; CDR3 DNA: TGCGCCAGCAGTGTACAGGGGGGACAAGAGACCCAGTACTTC